Described below is a single TCR beta chain sequence and its context. The antigen is unknown. TCRdb re-called the RT-PCR reads with MiXCR, one entry per CDR3 protein. Of 650,000 to 800,000 distinct CDR3 sequences listed, approximately 13% are singletons. The V gene's germline CDR1 is DFQATT and CDR2 SNEGSKA (reference sequence). The CDR3 consists of 15 residues. V trimming: 1 base; J trimming: 2 bases; junction bases outside the gene matches: 5. This sample is part of a study of response to subunit inactivated influenza vaccine. Findings and caveats of the study: T cells newly recruited by each seasonal influenza vaccination are few, the authors suggested.

The input for sequencing was PBMCs from blood, taken approximately 15 days before vaccination. V and J are TRBV20-1 and TRBJ2-1; TRBD1 matches 7 bases. This receptor was obtained from a man between 45 and 60 years old who received an inactivated influenza vaccine. The CDR3 coding sequence is TGCAGTGCTAGAGTCCCAGGGGGTACCTACAATGAGCAGTTCTTC. It yields the protein CSARVPGGTYNEQFF.